This is a list of T cell receptor beta chains from one sample in a study of shared clonotypes between healthy human individuals. Here immunoSEQ multiplex PCR was the method, and the copy in TCRdb shows in-frame clones only, minus some. The sample includes 2.5 million or so clones, 85% to 95% seen only once; the top ten take roughly 0.14%. The sequenced sample was naive CD4+ T cells sorted from blood. These receptors all come from a man between 18 and 29 years old in good health. CDR3s include the opening cysteine and the closing phenylalanine or tryptophan. A D gene is named only where the DNA matches it firmly. The size of a clone is reported for some rows only, either as once, few or many, or as a class for expanded clones.

d_gene,abundance,j_gene,v_gene,CDR3aa,CDR3nt
.,.,TRBJ2-3,TRBV30,CALGTDLGTDTQYF,TGTGCCTTGGGGACCGACTTAGGCACAGATACGCAGTATTTT
TRBD2,.,TRBJ2-5,TRBV5-1,CASSSGLAGGQETQYF,TGCGCCAGCAGCTCTGGACTAGCGGGGGGTCAAGAGACCCAGTACTTC
TRBD1,.,TRBJ2-7,TRBV7-8,CASSRNRGEQYF,TGTGCCAGCAGCCGGAACAGGGGCGAGCAGTACTTC
.,.,TRBJ2-2,TRBV18,CASSPPSGNTGELFF,TGTGCCAGCTCACCACCGAGCGGGAACACCGGGGAGCTGTTTTTT
.,.,TRBJ2-4,TRBV18,CASSPSSGTPGRDIQYF,TGTGCCAGCTCACCATCTTCCGGGACACCAGGAAGGGACATTCAGTACTTC
.,.,TRBJ2-7,TRBV27,CASSRYDREGSYEQYF,TGTGCCAGCAGTCGTTACGACAGGGAGGGCTCCTACGAGCAGTACTTC
.,.,TRBJ1-2,TRBV4-2,CASSQDIAGSYGYTF,TGTGCCAGCAGCCAAGATATAGCGGGATCCTATGGCTACACCTTC
TRBD2,once,TRBJ2-5,TRBV11-2,CASSSGTGTSGRETQYF,TGTGCCAGCAGCTCTGGGACCGGGACTAGTGGTCGAGAGACCCAGTACTTC
.,few,TRBJ1-1,TRBV7-9,CASSLPQGTKTEAFF,TGTGCCAGCAGCCTTCCGCAGGGTACAAAGACTGAAGCTTTCTTT
.,.,TRBJ2-3,TRBV4-2,CASSRKDRTDTQYF,TGTGCCAGCAGCCGTAAGGACCGCACAGATACGCAGTATTTT
TRBD2,.,TRBJ2-3,TRBV5-4,CASSIAGASTDTQYF,TGTGCCAGCAGCATAGCGGGGGCTTCCACAGATACGCAGTATTTT
TRBD1,few,TRBJ1-5,TRBV2,CASSAGQGQPQHF,TGTGCCAGCAGTGCCGGACAGGGACAGCCCCAGCATTTT
.,.,TRBJ1-1,TRBV11-2,CASSWKQSGNTEAFF,TGTGCCAGCAGCTGGAAACAGTCGGGGAACACTGAAGCTTTCTTT
.,.,TRBJ2-3,TRBV7-3,CASSLIFADTQYF,TGTGCCAGCAGCTTAATATTCGCAGATACGCAGTATTTT
TRBD1,.,TRBJ1-2,TRBV18,CASRPGQGGLNYGYTF,TGTGCCAGCAGACCGGGACAGGGTGGGCTGAACTATGGCTACACCTTC
TRBD1,.,TRBJ1-1,TRBV5-5,CASRLLGQWNTEAFF,TGTGCCAGCAGGTTATTGGGACAGTGGAACACTGAAGCTTTCTTT
.,.,TRBJ2-6,TRBV7-9,CASSLEPGANVLTF,TGTGCCAGCAGCTTAGAGCCTGGGGCCAACGTCCTGACTTTC
.,.,TRBJ2-5,TRBV5-4,CASSLEGWETQYF,TGTGCCAGCAGCTTGGAGGGGTGGGAGACCCAGTACTTC
.,.,TRBJ2-2,TRBV7-2,CASSPRDLNTGELFF,TGTGCCAGCAGCCCCCGGGACTTGAACACCGGGGAGCTGTTTTTT
.,.,TRBJ2-7,TRBV6-5,CASSYSGSVLGREQYF,TGTGCCAGCAGTTACTCGGGGTCGGTTTTAGGGAGGGAGCAGTACTTC
.,.,TRBJ1-1,TRBV29-1,CSVDDMNTEAFF,TGCAGCGTCGACGATATGAACACTGAAGCTTTCTTT
TRBD2,.,TRBJ2-5,TRBV7-2,CASSLAGGEGRIRETQYF,TGTGCCAGCAGCTTAGCCGGGGGGGAGGGACGTATCCGGGAGACCCAGTACTTC
.,.,TRBJ1-1,TRBV6-1,CASRFSGGMNTEAFF,TGTGCCAGCAGATTCAGCGGGGGGATGAACACTGAAGCTTTCTTT
TRBD2,.,TRBJ2-5,TRBV5-4,CASSTERGQETQYF,TGTGCCAGCAGCACAGAGCGGGGGCAAGAGACCCAGTACTTC
.,once,TRBJ1-6,TRBV11-3,CASIRRQIRAAPLHF,TGTGCCAGCATTCGCCGTCAGATCCGGGCGGCACCCCTCCACTTT
TRBD1,.,TRBJ1-5,TRBV10-3,CAISEGPGGGQPQHF,TGTGCCATCAGTGAGGGCCCAGGGGGTGGACAGCCCCAGCATTTT
.,once,TRBJ1-1,TRBV28,CASSPSSGNTEAFF,TGTGCCAGCAGTCCCTCTTCCGGGAACACTGAAGCTTTCTTT
TRBD1,.,TRBJ2-5,TRBV27,CASSSPHRGETQYF,TGTGCCAGCAGTTCCCCTCACAGGGGCGAGACCCAGTACTTC
TRBD2,.,TRBJ2-5,TRBV11-2,CASSYRGGGLPAQETQYF,TGTGCCAGCAGCTACCGCGGCGGGGGACTACCCGCCCAAGAGACCCAGTACTTC
TRBD2,.,TRBJ2-3,TRBV5-1,CASSSGGRLTDTQYF,TGCGCCAGCAGTAGCGGGGGGCGCCTCACAGATACGCAGTATTTT
.,.,TRBJ1-1,TRBV30,CAWSVLGGPLEAFF,TGTGCCTGGAGTGTACTTGGAGGACCTCTTGAAGCTTTCTTT
.,.,TRBJ1-5,TRBV7-2,CASSPNWGEPQHF,TGTGCCAGCAGCCCTAATTGGGGTGAGCCCCAGCATTTT
.,.,TRBJ2-3,TRBV19,CASSIGGRTDTQYF,TGTGCCAGTAGTATAGGGGGTCGCACAGATACGCAGTATTTT
.,.,TRBJ1-6,TRBV5-6,CASSPVTGSPLHF,TGTGCCAGCAGCCCGGTGACCGGTTCACCCCTCCACTTT
.,.,TRBJ2-3,TRBV5-1,CASSLAGRRTDTQYF,TGCGCCAGCAGCTTGGCGGGCAGAAGAACAGATACGCAGTATTTT
.,.,TRBJ2-3,TRBV13,CASSLTASPTDTQYF,TGTGCCAGCAGCTTAACGGCGTCTCCCACAGATACGCAGTATTTT
.,.,TRBJ2-3,TRBV7-3,CASSDYNSDTQYF,TGTGCCAGCAGCGACTACAACTCAGATACGCAGTATTTT
.,.,TRBJ2-3,TRBV5-8,CASSPWGGPDTQYF,TGTGCCAGCAGCCCCTGGGGGGGCCCAGATACGCAGTATTTT
.,.,TRBJ1-1,TRBV30,CAWTEASQAFF,TGTGCCTGGACTGAGGCCTCTCAAGCTTTCTTT
TRBD1,.,TRBJ2-5,TRBV5-4,CASSFDRGEETQYF,TGTGCCAGCAGCTTCGACAGGGGGGAAGAGACCCAGTACTTC
.,.,TRBJ2-2,TRBV7-2,CASPNRGQELTGELFF,TGTGCCAGTCCCAATCGGGGCCAGGAGCTCACCGGGGAGCTGTTTTTT
.,.,TRBJ1-5,TRBV28,CASSPPNQPQHF,TGTGCCAGCAGCCCTCCGAATCAGCCCCAGCATTTT
.,.,TRBJ1-4,TRBV28,CASSLPTATNEKLFF,TGTGCCAGCAGTTTGCCGACAGCAACTAATGAAAAACTGTTTTTT
TRBD2,.,TRBJ2-3,TRBV20-1,CSLAGVDTQYF,TGCAGTCTAGCGGGAGTGGATACGCAGTATTTT
TRBD1,.,TRBJ2-3,TRBV5-1,CASSSQGGTDTQYF,TGCGCCAGCAGCTCACAGGGGGGCACAGATACGCAGTATTTT
.,.,TRBJ2-7,TRBV12-2,CASRLARSDMTYEQYF,TGTGCAAGTCGCTTAGCGCGGTCGGATATGACCTACGAGCAGTACTTC
.,.,TRBJ2-3,TRBV13,CASSVSHRREITDTQYF,TGTGCCAGCAGCGTTTCACATCGGAGAGAAATCACAGATACGCAGTATTTT